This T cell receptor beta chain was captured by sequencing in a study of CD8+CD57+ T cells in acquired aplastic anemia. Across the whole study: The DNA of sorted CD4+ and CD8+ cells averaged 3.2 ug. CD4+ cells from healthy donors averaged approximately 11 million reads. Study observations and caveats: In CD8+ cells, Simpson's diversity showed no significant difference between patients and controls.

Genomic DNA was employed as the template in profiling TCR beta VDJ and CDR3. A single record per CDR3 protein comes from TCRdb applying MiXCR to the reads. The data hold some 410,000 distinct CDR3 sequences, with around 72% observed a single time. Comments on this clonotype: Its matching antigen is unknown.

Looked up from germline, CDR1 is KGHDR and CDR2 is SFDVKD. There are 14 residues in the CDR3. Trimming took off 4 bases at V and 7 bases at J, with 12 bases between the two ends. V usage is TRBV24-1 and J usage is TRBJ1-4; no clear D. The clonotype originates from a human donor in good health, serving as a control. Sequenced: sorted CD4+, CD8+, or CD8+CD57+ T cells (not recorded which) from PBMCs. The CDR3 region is CATSEASQAEKLFF. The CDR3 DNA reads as TGTGCCACCAGTGAGGCGTCACAAGCTGAAAAACTGTTTTTT.